The clone carrying this T cell receptor beta chain was counted only a few times. Its antigen is not known. This entry is derived from a study of identical twins. Study-wide findings and caveats: One should note that invariant MAIT and iNKT cells could partly confound zero-insertion analyses.

This CDR3 region has 14 residues. Germline V CDR1 and CDR2: LNHNV, YYDKDF (reference sequence). V lost 8 bases and J 4 bases, leaving 14 bases between the germline ends. TCRdb reprocessed the 5' RACE reads with MiXCR, giving one entry per CDR3 protein. The table lists a few hundred thousand distinct CDR3 sequences, around 8.8% of them singletons, with approximately 3% in the top ten. These data also formed part of another study, on yellow fever vaccine responses in identical twins.

What was sequenced was CD8+ T cells sorted from blood. The chain uses TRBV15 and TRBJ2-2, with D uncertain. This TCR derives from a young woman in good health. The CDR3 reads CATAPTRVTGELFF. The CDR3 DNA reads TGTGCCACCGCTCCAACTCGGGTCACCGGGGAGCTGTTTTTT.